The source of this TCR beta chain is a study of blood T cell repertoires in COVID-19. Study background: Nucleic acid was either cDNA or gDNA, and it came from T cells, B-cell-depleted T cells, or PBMCs.

This table comes from immunoSEQ multiplex PCR, and its TCRdb copy is limited to in-frame clones, with some not included. The repertoire holds about 99,000 clones, with roughly 87% as singletons. The V and J ends lost 3 bases and 7 bases respectively, with 19 bases between them. Per the germline V gene, CDR1 is MNHEY and CDR2 is SVGAGI. The CDR3 spans 15 residues. V gene TRBV6-5 combines with J gene TRBJ2-7; D is perhaps TRBD2 (6 bases). Sequencing used peripheral blood. The sequence derives from a woman over 75 in a cohort sampled during active COVID-19. Written as DNA, the CDR3 is TGTGCCAGCAGTTATAGTGCCGGCGTGGGAGGAGAGCAGTACTTC. Protein sequence: CASSYSAGVGGEQYF.